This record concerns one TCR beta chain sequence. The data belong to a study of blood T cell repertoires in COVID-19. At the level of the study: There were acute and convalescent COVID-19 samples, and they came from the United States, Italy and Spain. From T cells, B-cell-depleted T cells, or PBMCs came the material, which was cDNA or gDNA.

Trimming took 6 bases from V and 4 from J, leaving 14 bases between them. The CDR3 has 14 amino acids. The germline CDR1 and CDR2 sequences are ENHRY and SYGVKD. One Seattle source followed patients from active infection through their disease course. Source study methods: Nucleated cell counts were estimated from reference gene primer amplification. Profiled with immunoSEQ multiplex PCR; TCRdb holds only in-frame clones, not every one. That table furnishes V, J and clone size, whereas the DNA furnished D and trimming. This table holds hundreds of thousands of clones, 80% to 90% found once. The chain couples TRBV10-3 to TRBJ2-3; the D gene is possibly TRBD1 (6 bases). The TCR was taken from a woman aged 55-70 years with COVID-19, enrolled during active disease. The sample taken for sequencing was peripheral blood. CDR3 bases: TGTGCCATCAGAGCAGGGGTTGGCGCAGATACGCAGTATTTT. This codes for CAIRAGVGADTQYF.